This entry features one T cell receptor beta chain sequence. Its antigen remains unknown. In the source study's methods: Filtering differed since immunoSEQ provided only junctions, with no quality scores. Assay: immunoSEQ multiplex PCR; the TCRdb copy retains only in-frame clones and omits some. The V and J calls and clone size come from that table; D and trimming were worked out from the DNA. The sample records 400,000 to 600,000 clones, over 75% being singletons. The sample is drawn from a study of shared clonotypes between healthy human individuals. Regarding the study as a whole: It was expected that sequencing depth would affect clonotype sharing among donors. Genetic and exposure-history diversity was limited by the small donor number.

Caucasian adults residing in Nashville, Tennessee made up all the donors. This CDR3 is 11 amino acids long. The germline CDR1 and CDR2 sequences are SGHAT and FQNNGV. V lost 5 bases and J 2 bases, leaving 4 bases between the germline ends. Material for sequencing was PBMCs. The chain couples TRBV11-2 to TRBJ2-7; the D is unclear. The receptor was isolated from a woman aged 40-49 years in good health. Some clones in this sample may be carry-over from other donors' samples. CDR3 in amino acids: CASSVAYEQYF. Here the CDR3 DNA reads TGTGCCAGCAGCGTTGCCTACGAGCAGTACTTC.